The 18 T cell receptor beta chains below all came from one sample that was sequenced in a study of CD4 T cells in relation to SARS-CoV-2 and coronaviruses. These TCRs are of unknown antigen specificity. Data came from immunoSEQ multiplex PCR; TCRdb stores just in-frame clones and leaves some out. Here the sample spans fewer than 20,000 clones, almost 75% being singletons. CD4+ T cells from unexposed donors were obtained before the COVID-19 pandemic (2011-2018). Isolation of CD4+ T cells took place after about 10 days in culture. Sequencing was done on a sample of CD4+ T cells from PBMCs, cultured in vitro. The receptors derive from a human donor in good health.

This chain uses TRBV25-1 with TRBJ2-3, with D tentatively TRBD2 (5 bases). Looked up from germline, CDR1 is MGHDK and CDR2 is SYGVNS. The CDR3 is 17 residues long. V was pared by 0 bases and J by 0 bases, with 13 bases between. This CDR3 is CASSEYKGSSSTDTQYF. The CDR3 bases are TGTGCCAGCAGTGAATATAAGGGATCTAGCAGCACAGATACGCAGTATTTT.

J is TRBJ2-5 and V is TRBV6-6, with TRBD1 matching over 8 bases. The CDR3 spans 12 residues. Germline assignment: CDR1 MNHNY and CDR2 SVGAGI (reference sequence). V trimming: 10 bases; J trimming: 5 bases; junction bases outside the gene matches: 6. CDR3 DNA: TGTGCCACCCAGGGGGCCGGGGAGACCCAGTACTTC. As protein: CATQGAGETQYF.

The chain employs TRBV5-4 and TRBJ2-1; 11 nucleotides line up with TRBD2. The CDR3 has 15 residues. Germline assignment: CDR1 SGHNT and CDR2 YYREEE (reference sequence). The trim removed 1 base at V and 7 bases at J, leaving 4 bases unmatched. The CDR3 region is CASSLTSGGLNEQFF. The DNA of the CDR3 is TGTGCCAGCAGCTTGACTAGCGGGGGATTGAATGAGCAGTTCTTC.

This chain joins TRBV6-4 and TRBJ2-2; TRBD1 matches at 7 bases. The germline V gene encodes CDR1 MRHNA and CDR2 SNTAGT. The CDR3 sequence is 13 residues long. Losses at the gene ends were 6 bases for V and 5 bases for J; bases not matched to a gene: 3. Written as DNA, the CDR3 is TGTGCCAGCAGACAGGGGAGTACCGGGGAGCTGTTTTTT. Its protein product is CASRQGSTGELFF.

This clone was counted a single time. The chain couples TRBV28 to TRBJ2-2; 8 bases line up with TRBD2. Germline assignment: CDR1 MDHEN and CDR2 SYDVKM. This CDR3 comprises 15 residues. V lost 2 bases to trimming and J lost 4 bases; unmatched junction nucleotides: 3. CDR3 sequence: CASSLRLAGTGELFF. The CDR3 DNA follows: TGTGCCAGCAGTTTAAGGCTAGCGGGCACCGGGGAGCTGTTTTTT.

J is TRBJ1-5 and V is TRBV7-2; no definite D call. Germline V gene lookup returns CDR1 SGHTA and CDR2 FQGNSA. The V end was cut by 5 bases, the J end by 5 bases, with 7 bases between. The CDR3 is made up of 12 amino acids. CDR3 DNA: TGTGCCAGCAGCAAGGACGATCAGCCCCAGCATTTT. Amino acid sequence: CASSKDDQPQHF.

The chain is built from TRBV28 and TRBJ1-1; a weak D match, TRBD1 (5 bases). The CDR3 totals 13 residues. The germline gives CDR1 MDHEN, CDR2 SYDVKM. V was trimmed by 6 bases and J by 4 bases, leaving 12 bases between them. CDR3 in DNA: TGTGCCAGCAGGCCCTCGGGGGGCACTGAAGCTTTCTTT. It codes for CASRPSGGTEAFF.

This clone was observed a handful of times. The chain has TRBV10-1 and TRBJ2-1; 7 positions match TRBD1. Germline V gives CDR1 WNHNN, CDR2 SYGVQD (reference sequence). There are 12 residues in the CDR3. The V and J ends lost 5 bases and 8 bases, in that order; junction bases with no gene match: 3. This chain's CDR3 is CASSHDRDEQFF. In DNA form, the CDR3 reads TGCGCCAGCAGTCACGACAGGGATGAGCAGTTCTTC.

The chain employs TRBV4-1 and TRBJ1-4; D gene ambiguous. The CDR3 consists of 16 residues. Trimming shortened V by 4 bases and J by 0 bases, and 12 bases separated the two germline ends. Per the germline V gene, CDR1 is MGHRA and CDR2 is YSYEKL. The CDR3: CASSPPRPATNEKLFF. The DNA of the CDR3 is TGCGCCAGCAGCCCCCCACGACCTGCAACTAATGAAAAACTGTTTTTT.

Only a few counts were recorded for this clone. The J gene is TRBJ1-5, the V gene TRBV23-1; TRBD1 matches at 8 bases. TRBV23-1 is recorded as an ORF, its role being uncertain. CDR3 size: 17 residues. With V trimmed by 0 bases and J by 1 base, 5 bases remained unmatched. CDR3 coding DNA: TGCGCCAGCAGTCAATCTGGGACAGGTCAGAGCAATCAGCCCCAGCATTTT. It is translated as CASSQSGTGQSNQPQHF.

The chain employs TRBV3-1 (or the pseudogene TRBV3-2) and TRBJ2-5; possible D gene TRBD2, 6 bases. V was cut by 3 bases and J by 4 bases, with 15 bases left in between. This CDR3 has 15 amino acids. CDR1 is LGHDT, CDR2 YNNKEL, per germline (reference sequence). The CDR3 reads CASSHSSYGGETQYF. The CDR3, as DNA: TGTGCCAGCAGCCATTCCTCTTACGGGGGAGAGACCCAGTACTTC.

This clone was counted a single time. Relative to the germline gene, one junction end is altered; a read error may explain this. This chain links TRBV2 with TRBJ2-1; 7 bases fit TRBD2. From germline, CDR1 is SNHLY and CDR2 FYNNEI. The CDR3 totals 14 residues. Here the CDR3 DNA reads TGTGCCAGCAGGGAGGTAGCGGGCTACGATGAGCAGTTCTTC. This sequence encodes CASREVAGYDEQFF.

The chain has TRBV6-2 or TRBV6-3 and TRBJ1-5; D uncertain. Trimming removed 4 bases at V and 5 bases at J, with 6 bases between. The germline CDR1 and CDR2 sequences are MNHEY and SVGEGT. CDR3 size: 12 residues. As DNA, the CDR3 is TGTGCCAGCAGTTTTATCTATCAGCCCCAGCATTTT. Encoded protein: CASSFIYQPQHF.

V and J are TRBV7-2 and TRBJ2-3, with a tentative D call TRBD1 (6 bases). The CDR3 covers 12 residues. The V gene's germline CDR1 is SGHTA and CDR2 FQGNSA. Trimming pared 5 bases from V and 5 bases from J, leaving 8 bases between. The CDR3 nucleotides are TGTGCCAGCAGCCAGGGGCTAGATACGCAGTATTTT. It translates to CASSQGLDTQYF.

The chain has TRBV4-3 and TRBJ2-1, with 8 bases identical to TRBD1. The CDR3 covers 16 residues. The germline V gene has CDR1 LGHNA and CDR2 YSLEER. Trimming at V came to 0 bases and at J to 6 bases, leaving 7 bases not matched to a gene. The CDR3 region has the DNA TGCGCCAGCAGCCAAGAAACAGGGGGGTTTGGCAATGAGCAGTTCTTC. It encodes CASSQETGGFGNEQFF.

The chain couples TRBV6-5 to TRBJ1-1, with D uncertain. Germline-derived CDR1 and CDR2 are MNHEY and SVGAGI. This CDR3 has 14 amino acids. V lost 2 bases and J lost 0, with 7 bases in between. The CDR3 DNA follows: TGTGCCAGCAGTTACAGCTTACTGAACACTGAAGCTTTCTTT. The encoded protein is CASSYSLLNTEAFF.

This clone was seen once. This chain connects TRBV5-6 to TRBJ1-2; D is ambiguous. The CDR3 sequence is 14 residues long. Germline V gene data show CDR1 as SGHDT and CDR2 as YYEEEE. V was clipped by 3 bases and J by 8 bases, with 17 bases between them. The CDR3 nucleotides read TGTGCCAGCAGCTCCCGTGCGATTATCCGAGGCTACACCTTC. It codes for CASSSRAIIRGYTF.

On this clone: The same CDR3 can be traced to other DNA sequences in this sample. The chain couples TRBV30 to TRBJ2-5; D gene uncertain. The CDR3 spans 12 residues. CDR1 is GTSNPN, CDR2 SVGIG, per germline (reference sequence). The V end lost 0 bases, the J end lost 5 bases, and 7 bases lay between the germline ends. The CDR3 nucleotides are TGTGCCTGGAGTGTAGGGTCGGAGACCCAGTACTTC. Its translation is CAWSVGSETQYF.